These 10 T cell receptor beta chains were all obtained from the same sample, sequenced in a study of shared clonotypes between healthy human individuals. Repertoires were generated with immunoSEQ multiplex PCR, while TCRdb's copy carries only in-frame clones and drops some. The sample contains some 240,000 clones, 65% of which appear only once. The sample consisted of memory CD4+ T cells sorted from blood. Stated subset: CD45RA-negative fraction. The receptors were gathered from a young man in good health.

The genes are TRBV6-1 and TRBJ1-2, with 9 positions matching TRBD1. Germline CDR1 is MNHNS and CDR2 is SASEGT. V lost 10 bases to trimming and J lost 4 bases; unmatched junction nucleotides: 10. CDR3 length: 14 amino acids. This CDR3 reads CAIRRQGDFYGYTF. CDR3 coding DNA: TGTGCCATCAGGCGACAGGGGGATTTCTATGGCTACACCTTC.

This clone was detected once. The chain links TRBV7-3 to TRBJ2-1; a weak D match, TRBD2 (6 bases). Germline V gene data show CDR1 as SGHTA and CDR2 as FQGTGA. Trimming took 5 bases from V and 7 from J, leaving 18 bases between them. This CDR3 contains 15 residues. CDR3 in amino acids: CASSPGVGITNEQFF. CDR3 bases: TGTGCCAGCAGCCCGGGGGTAGGGATTACGAATGAGCAGTTCTTC.

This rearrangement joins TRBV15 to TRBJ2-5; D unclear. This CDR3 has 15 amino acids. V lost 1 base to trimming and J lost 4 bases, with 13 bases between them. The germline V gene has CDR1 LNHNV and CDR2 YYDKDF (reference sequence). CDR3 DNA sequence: TGTGCCACCAGCAGAGGCGACCTCCCCTTAGAGACCCAGTACTTC. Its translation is CATSRGDLPLETQYF.

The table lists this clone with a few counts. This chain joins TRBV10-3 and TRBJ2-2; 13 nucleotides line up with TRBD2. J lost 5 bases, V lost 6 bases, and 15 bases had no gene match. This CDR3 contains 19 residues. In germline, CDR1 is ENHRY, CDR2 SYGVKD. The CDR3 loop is CAIRMGTEMTSGRTGELFF. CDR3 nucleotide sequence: TGTGCCATCAGGATGGGGACAGAAATGACTAGCGGGAGGACCGGGGAGCTGTTTTTT.

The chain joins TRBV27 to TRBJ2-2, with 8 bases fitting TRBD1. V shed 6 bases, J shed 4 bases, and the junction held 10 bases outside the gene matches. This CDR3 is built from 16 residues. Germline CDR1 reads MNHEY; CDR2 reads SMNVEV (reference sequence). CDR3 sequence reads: CASREDRGWGTGELFF. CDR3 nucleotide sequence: TGTGCCAGCAGAGAAGACAGGGGCTGGGGCACCGGGGAGCTGTTTTTT.

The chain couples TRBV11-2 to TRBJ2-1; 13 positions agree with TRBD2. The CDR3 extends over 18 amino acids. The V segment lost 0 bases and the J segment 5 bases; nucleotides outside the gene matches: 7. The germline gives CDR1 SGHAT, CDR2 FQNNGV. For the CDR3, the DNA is TGTGCCAGCAGCTTAGAGGTGACTAGCGGGAGGTTAAACAATGAGCAGTTCTTC. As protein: CASSLEVTSGRLNNEQFF. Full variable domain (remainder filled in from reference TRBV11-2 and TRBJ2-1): EAGVAQSPRYKIIEKRQSVAFWCNPISGHATLYWYQQILGQGPKLLIQFQNNGVVDDSQLPKDRFSAERLKGVDSTLKIQPAKLEDSAVYLCASSLEVTSGRLNNEQFFGPGTRLTVL.

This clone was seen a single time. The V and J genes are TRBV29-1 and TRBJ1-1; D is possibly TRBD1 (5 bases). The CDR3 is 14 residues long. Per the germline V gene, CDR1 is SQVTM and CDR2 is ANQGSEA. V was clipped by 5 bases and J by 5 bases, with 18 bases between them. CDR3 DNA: TGCAGCGTTTCAACTCGGCCGGGGCGAACTGAAGCTTTCTTT. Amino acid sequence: CSVSTRPGRTEAFF.

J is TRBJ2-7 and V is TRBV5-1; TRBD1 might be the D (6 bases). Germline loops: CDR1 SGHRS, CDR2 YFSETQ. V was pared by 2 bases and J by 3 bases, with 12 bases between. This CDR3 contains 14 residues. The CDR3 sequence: CASSFGQTYYEQYF. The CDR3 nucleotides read TGCGCCAGCAGCTTTGGACAGACTTACTACGAGCAGTACTTC.

The CDR3 loop is CASSSRGGGEQYF. CDR3 bases: TGTGCCAGCTCCTCTCGGGGGGGTGGCGAGCAGTACTTC. This chain links TRBV2 with TRBJ2-7; 8 bases fit TRBD2. J was trimmed by 6 bases and V by 8 bases; bases with no gene match: 9. The CDR3 extends over 13 amino acids. CDR1 is SNHLY, CDR2 FYNNEI, per germline.

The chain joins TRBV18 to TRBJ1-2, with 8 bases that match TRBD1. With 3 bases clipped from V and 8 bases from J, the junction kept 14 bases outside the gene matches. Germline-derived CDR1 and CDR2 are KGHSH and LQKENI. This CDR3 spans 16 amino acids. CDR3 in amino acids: CASSPSGTGDPRGYTF. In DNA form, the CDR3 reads TGTGCCAGCTCACCTTCGGGGACAGGAGATCCTCGGGGCTACACCTTC.